Shown below are 30 T cell receptor beta chains from a single sample sequenced in a study of T cell responses to AZD1222 COVID-19 vaccine. Libraries were prepared by immunoSEQ multiplex PCR; TCRdb keeps only in-frame clonotypes and omits some of them. The sample carries roughly 90,000 clones, roughly nine tenths recorded once. The specimen was peripheral blood, collected 28 days after the second AZD1222 dose. The receptor source for this set is an adult who received the AZD1222 COVID-19 vaccine.

V and J are TRBV30 and TRBJ1-3, with TRBD1 matching over 8 bases. Per the germline V gene, CDR1 is GTSNPN and CDR2 is SVGIG (reference sequence). The CDR3 is made up of 13 amino acids. J lost 4 bases, V lost 2 bases, and 1 base had no gene match. The CDR3 nucleotides are TGTGCCTGGAGTCGGGACAGGGGAAACACCATATATTTT. Amino acid sequence: CAWSRDRGNTIYF. Combining the CDR3 with reference TRBV30 and TRBJ1-3 gives the whole variable domain SQTIHQWPATLVQPVGSPLSLECTVEGTSNPNLYWYRQAAGRGLQLLFYSVGIGQISSEVPQNLSASRPQDRQFILSSKKLLLSDSGFYLCAWSRDRGNTIYFGEGSWLTVV.

The chain has TRBV9 and TRBJ2-1; 7 nucleotides align to TRBD2. CDR3 length: 14 residues. Germline trimming cut 7 bases from V and 0 bases from J; bases unmatched to any gene: 4. Germline V gene data show CDR1 as SGDLS and CDR2 as YYNGEE. CDR3 coding DNA: TGTGCCAGCGAAGAGCGGGACTCCTACAATGAGCAGTTCTTC. It is translated as CASEERDSYNEQFF.

CDR3 residues: CSARDQGYTF. For the CDR3, the DNA is TGCAGTGCTAGAGATCAGGGCTACACCTTC. This chain uses TRBV20-1 with TRBJ1-2; no reliable D call. Trimming stripped 0 bases from V and 8 bases from J, with 4 bases between. The CDR3 runs 10 residues. Per germline, CDR1 DFQATT and CDR2 SNEGSKA (reference sequence).

This clone occurred once. This chain joins TRBV7-2 and TRBJ2-5; TRBD2 is a possible D gene (5 bases). The germline gives CDR1 SGHTA, CDR2 FQGNSA. Trimming left V 2 bases short and J 3 bases short, with 10 bases between. This CDR3 region has 14 residues. Here the CDR3 DNA reads TGTGCCAGCAGCTTATCGGGGATAGAAGAGACCCAGTACTTC. It translates to CASSLSGIEETQYF.

The chain employs TRBV30 and TRBJ1-5, with D maybe TRBD1 (6 bases). The CDR3 totals 14 residues. The germline V gene has CDR1 GTSNPN and CDR2 SVGIG (reference sequence). V was shortened by 4 bases and J by 0 bases, with 10 bases between the two germline ends. In DNA form, the CDR3 reads TGTGCCTGGACTCAACAGGGTAGCAATCAGCCCCAGCATTTT. Protein: CAWTQQGSNQPQHF.

This clone occurred once. The chain recombines TRBV7-2 with TRBJ2-1; D is undetermined. The ends were cut back, 3 bases at V and 3 bases at J, with 0 bases in the middle. CDR3 length equals 11 residues. Germline V gene lookup returns CDR1 SGHTA and CDR2 FQGNSA. CDR3 sequence: CASSFYNEQFF. The CDR3 DNA reads as TGTGCCAGCAGCTTCTACAATGAGCAGTTCTTC.

V is TRBV13 and J is TRBJ2-3; D is ambiguous. V dropped 5 bases and J dropped 0 bases, with 3 bases sitting between them. This CDR3 spans 12 amino acids. Germline V CDR1 and CDR2: PRHDT, FYEKMQ (reference sequence). CDR3 DNA: TGTGCCAGCAGCACTAGCACAGATACGCAGTATTTT. As protein: CASSTSTDTQYF. The full variable domain, in which reference TRBV13 and TRBJ2-3 provide the parts outside the CDR3, is AAGVIQSPRHLIKEKRETATLKCYPIPRHDTVYWYQQGPGQDPQFLISFYEKMQSDKGSIPDRFSAQQFSDYHSELNMSSLELGDSALYFCASSTSTDTQYFGPGTRLTVL.

This clone was counted a single time. The rearrangement joins TRBV27 to TRBJ1-4, with 7 bases identical to TRBD1. CDR3 length equals 15 residues. Germline trimming cut 6 bases from V and 7 bases from J; bases unmatched to any gene: 11. Germline V gene data show CDR1 as MNHEY and CDR2 as SMNVEV (reference sequence). In nucleotides, the CDR3 is TGTGCCAGCAGCCGTTCTCCAGGGGGTAGTGAAAAACTGTTTTTT. Translation: CASSRSPGGSEKLFF.

The gene calls are TRBV6-5 and TRBJ1-4; a possible D gene is TRBD1 (6 bases). Trimming took 4 bases from V and 8 from J, leaving 17 bases between them. CDR3 size: 15 residues. Germline CDR1 MNHEY, CDR2 SVGAGI. The CDR3 DNA reads TGTGCCAGCAGTTGGGGTCAGGGGTACCGCGAAAAACTGTTTTTT. This encodes CASSWGQGYREKLFF.

The CDR3 nucleotides read TGCGCCAGCAGCGCCCTCCGGGGGGTCCTCACAGATACGCAGTATTTT. It is translated as CASSALRGVLTDTQYF. V gene TRBV5-1 combines with J gene TRBJ2-3; 7 bases agree with TRBD2. J gave up 2 bases and V 4 bases, and 10 bases lay outside the gene matches. The CDR3 has 16 amino acids. Germline V gene data show CDR1 as SGHRS and CDR2 as YFSETQ.

The V call is TRBV5-1, the J call TRBJ1-4; possibly TRBD1 for D (5 bases). The germline CDR1 and CDR2 sequences are SGHRS and YFSETQ. V lost 2 bases, J lost 7 bases, and 21 bases lay in between. The CDR3 length is 17 residues. In DNA form, the CDR3 reads TGCGCCAGCAGCTTTGATGGACAACCCTCAGGGAGTGAAAAACTGTTTTTT. Translating gives CASSFDGQPSGSEKLFF.

This chain joins TRBV25-1 and TRBJ1-1; D not certain. Deletions cut 1 base from V and 11 bases from J, with 8 bases between. Looked up from germline, CDR1 is MGHDK and CDR2 is SYGVNS. The CDR3 is 11 amino acids. CDR3 nucleotides: TGTGCCAGCAGTGAATCGAGGGAGGCTTTCTTT. This gives the protein CASSESREAFF.

The chain employs TRBV6-5 and TRBJ1-2; weak D call: TRBD1 (5 bases). The germline V gene has CDR1 MNHEY and CDR2 SVGAGI. This CDR3 has 13 residues. Trimming removed 3 bases from V and 4 bases from J, with 9 bases in between. As DNA, the CDR3 is TGTGCCAGCAGTTATAGGGACGGCTATGGCTACACCTTC. Its translation is CASSYRDGYGYTF.

The CDR3 nucleotides are TGTGCCAGCAGCTTGGGCGGTACTTATAATTCACCCCTCCACTTT. Translation gives CASSLGGTYNSPLHF. This chain joins TRBV7-2 and TRBJ1-6; D unresolved. The CDR3 is 15 residues long. Trimming pared 3 bases from V and 4 bases from J, leaving 10 bases between. Germline-derived CDR1 and CDR2 are SGHTA and FQGNSA.

This clone was counted once. The chain joins TRBV18 to TRBJ2-7, with 9 bases that match TRBD1. V dropped 6 bases and J dropped 7; count of bases not matched to a gene: 10. This CDR3 comprises 14 residues. Germline V gene sequence: CDR1 KGHSH, CDR2 LQKENI. CDR3 sequence (DNA): TGTGCCAGCTCTACTGGGACAGGGTCGTGGGAGCAGTACTTC. Translation: CASSTGTGSWEQYF. The full variable domain, in which reference TRBV18 and TRBJ2-7 provide the parts outside the CDR3, is NAGVMQNPRHLVRRRGQEARLRCSPMKGHSHVYWYRQLPEEGLKFMVYLQKENIIDESGMPKERFSAEFPKEGPSILRIQQVVRGDSAAYFCASSTGTGSWEQYFGPGTRLTVT.

The rearrangement links TRBV2 to TRBJ1-6, with 9 nucleotides matching TRBD1. The CDR3 extends over 17 amino acids. Germline V lookup: CDR1 SNHLY, CDR2 FYNNEI. V shed 6 bases and J 4 bases; nucleotides not matched to a gene: 10. The CDR3, as DNA: TGTGCCAGCAGGGAAACCTCCGGGACAGGGTATAATTCACCCCTCCACTTT. Translated, it gives CASRETSGTGYNSPLHF.

The J gene is TRBJ1-4, the V gene TRBV6-5; maybe TRBD1 (5 bases). V was shortened by 6 bases and J by 4 bases, with 12 bases between the two germline ends. Germline V CDR1 and CDR2: MNHEY, SVGAGI. The CDR3 spans 14 residues. The CDR3 here is CASSPGALNEKLFF. CDR3 bases: TGTGCCAGCAGCCCCGGGGCCCTTAATGAAAAACTGTTTTTT.

This clone was detected only once. CDR3 sequence: CASSYPEFAGDNSPLHF. DNA for the CDR3: TGTGCCAGCAGTTACCCCGAGTTCGCAGGGGATAATTCACCCCTCCACTTT. The chain combines TRBV6-2 or TRBV6-3 with TRBJ1-6; TRBD1 might be the D (6 bases). The CDR3 has 17 residues. Germline V lookup: CDR1 MNHEY, CDR2 SVGEGT. Trimming left V 2 bases short and J 5 bases short, with 16 bases between.

The V gene is TRBV7-3, the J gene TRBJ2-1; no firm D call. Trimming cost V 3 bases and J 2 bases, with 11 bases left between them. Germline V CDR1 and CDR2: SGHTA, FQGTGA. CDR3 length: 15 amino acids. The CDR3 DNA reads TGTGCCAGCAGCTTGGGCGGTAATCCCTACAATGAGCAGTTCTTC. This codes for CASSLGGNPYNEQFF.

The chain links TRBV7-9 to TRBJ1-1; D not certain. Between the trimmed V and J ends, which lost 3 bases and 2 bases, there was a span of 4 bases. The CDR3 totals 12 residues. Germline V gene lookup returns CDR1 SEHNR and CDR2 FQNEAQ (reference sequence). CDR3 loop: CASSFPNTEAFF. The CDR3 DNA reads as TGTGCCAGCAGCTTCCCAAACACTGAAGCTTTCTTT.

The V call is TRBV11-2, the J call TRBJ2-2; D is uncertain. CDR3 size: 13 residues. V was cut by 5 bases and J by 5 bases, with 9 bases left in between. In germline, CDR1 is SGHAT, CDR2 FQNNGV. CDR3 protein: CASSPMGTGELFF. In DNA, the CDR3 is TGTGCCAGCAGCCCGATGGGGACCGGGGAGCTGTTTTTT. The full variable domain, with the rest looked up from reference TRBV11-2 and TRBJ2-2, is EAGVAQSPRYKIIEKRQSVAFWCNPISGHATLYWYQQILGQGPKLLIQFQNNGVVDDSQLPKDRFSAERLKGVDSTLKIQPAKLEDSAVYLCASSPMGTGELFFGEGSRLTVL.

The J gene is TRBJ1-6, the V gene TRBV7-3; D remains unclear. V dropped 3 bases and J dropped 8 bases, with 8 bases sitting between them. CDR1 is SGHTA and CDR2 is FQGTGA in the germline V gene. There are 13 residues in the CDR3. The CDR3 sequence: CASSFVHDSPLHF. CDR3 in DNA: TGTGCCAGCAGCTTCGTTCACGATTCACCCCTCCACTTT.

Of note for this clone: Other DNA variants within this sample encode the same CDR3. The rearrangement joins TRBV13 to TRBJ2-7; D not resolved. CDR1 and CDR2 from the germline V gene are PRHDT and FYEKMQ (reference sequence). The CDR3 runs to 11 residues. V lost 4 bases and J 2 bases, leaving 3 bases between the germline ends. This CDR3 is CASSSTYEQYF. Written as DNA, the CDR3 is TGTGCCAGCAGCTCTACCTACGAGCAGTACTTC.

The chain uses TRBV29-1 and TRBJ2-1; D is uncertain. Germline loops: CDR1 SQVTM, CDR2 ANQGSEA. V lost 1 base and J lost 6, with 16 bases in between. The CDR3 covers 15 residues. The CDR3 reads CSVEGVSGPSNEQFF. In DNA form, the CDR3 reads TGCAGCGTTGAAGGAGTCTCAGGACCCTCCAATGAGCAGTTCTTC.

The rearrangement links TRBV14 to TRBJ2-5; 13 bases fit TRBD2. CDR3 size: 15 residues. The germline V gene has CDR1 SGHDN and CDR2 FVKESK. J gave up 5 bases and V 4 bases, and 4 bases lay outside the gene matches. The chain's CDR3 is CASSPGLAGMETQYF. In nucleotides, the CDR3 is TGTGCCAGCAGCCCGGGACTAGCGGGGATGGAGACCCAGTACTTC. Together with reference TRBV14 and TRBJ2-5, the CDR3 gives the full variable domain: EAGVTQFPSHSVIEKGQTVTLRCDPISGHDNLYWYRRVMGKEIKFLLHFVKESKQDESGMPNNRFLAERTGGTYSTLKVQPAELEDSGVYFCASSPGLAGMETQYFGPGTRLLVL.

The rearrangement uses TRBV19 and TRBJ2-1; D is undetermined. Germline-derived CDR1 and CDR2 are LNHDA and SQIVND (reference sequence). Trimming stripped 0 bases from V and 0 bases from J, with 6 bases between. This CDR3 has 15 amino acids. The CDR3 coding sequence is TGTGCCAGTAGTATAGAGGCGGTCTCCTACAATGAGCAGTTCTTC. Translating it yields CASSIEAVSYNEQFF.

This chain joins TRBV19 and TRBJ1-4; D remains ambiguous. V lost 6 bases and J lost 5, with 16 bases in between. Looked up from germline, CDR1 is LNHDA and CDR2 is SQIVND (reference sequence). The CDR3 has 15 amino acids. Here the CDR3 reads CASRRRDLLNEKLFF. The CDR3 bases are TGTGCCAGTAGACGCCGGGATCTACTCAATGAAAAACTGTTTTTT.

V is TRBV11-2 and J is TRBJ1-1; possible D gene TRBD1, 5 bases. CDR3 length: 15 amino acids. V lost 3 bases, J lost 4 bases, and 15 bases lay in between. From germline, CDR1 is SGHAT and CDR2 FQNNGV. CDR3 coding DNA: TGTGCCAGCAGCTTGATGGTTCCGGGGGGCACTGAAGCTTTCTTT. Translation: CASSLMVPGGTEAFF.

This chain joins TRBV5-8 and TRBJ2-1; D possibly corresponds to TRBD2 (7 bases). There are 14 residues in the CDR3. Germline assignment: CDR1 SGHTS and CDR2 YDEGEE. CDR3 residues: CATRVSGTYNEQFF. DNA of the CDR3: TGTGCAACGAGGGTAAGCGGGACATACAATGAGCAGTTCTTC.

DNA of the CDR3: TGCGCCAGCAGCTCCACTGGACTAGCGGGATACAATGAGCAGTTCTTC. Its translation: CASSSTGLAGYNEQFF. The chain combines TRBV5-1 with TRBJ2-1; 12 nucleotides align to TRBD2. Trimming cost V 3 bases and J 4 bases; bases outside gene matches: 5. Looked up from germline, CDR1 is SGHRS and CDR2 is YFSETQ. The CDR3 covers 16 residues.